This T cell receptor (beta chain) was retrieved from a study of PD-L1 blockade in urothelial cancer. The CDR3 sequence is 13 residues long. The germline V gene has CDR1 GTSNPN and CDR2 SVGIG (reference sequence). Trimming shortened V by 4 bases and J by 5 bases, and 14 bases separated the two germline ends. Many counts were recorded for this clone. Produced via immunoSEQ multiplex PCR; TCRdb's table is partial and in-frame only. This sample has some 77,000 clones, with roughly nine tenths found just once. Sequencing was performed on PBMCs, taken around atezolizumab (anti-PD-L1) treatment. This TCR was recovered from a woman in her 70s with urothelial cancer. The chain has TRBV30 and TRBJ1-1; D gene uncertain. The chain's CDR3 is CAWTPERWTEAFF. CDR3 bases: TGTGCCTGGACCCCGGAGAGGTGGACTGAAGCTTTCTTT.